Listed below are T cell receptor beta chains from one sample, sequenced in a study of early T cells in non-severe SARS-CoV-2 infection. Each CDR3 protein is one row after TCRdb ran MiXCR on the 5' RACE reads. The table records 53,000 or so distinct CDR3 sequences, less than 15% of them present only once. This specimen consisted of whole blood, obtained at baseline. The receptor source for this set is an adult who was a healthcare worker with PCR-confirmed SARS-CoV-2 infection or an uninfected control (not recorded which). The CDR3 runs from the conserved cysteine through the conserved F or W. Fields, in order: CDR3 length, J gene, D gene, clone size, V gene, CDR3 protein, CDR3 DNA. The D gene is left open where the match is weak. Some rows mark clone size as missing; the rest say once, few, many or name a class of expanded clone.

cdr3_length: 15
j_call: TRBJ2-2
d_call: -
clone_size: many
v_call: TRBV29-1
cdr3_aa: CSVKWGNAATGELFF
cdr3_nt: TGCAGCGTAAAATGGGGGAACGCGGCCACCGGGGAGCTGTTTTTT

cdr3_length: 14
j_call: TRBJ2-1
d_call: -
clone_size: few
v_call: TRBV6-2/TRBV6-3
cdr3_aa: CASRPPGGRDEQFF
cdr3_nt: TGTGCCAGCAGACCCCCCGGGGGCCGGGATGAGCAGTTCTTC

cdr3_length: 15
j_call: TRBJ2-1
d_call: TRBD2
clone_size: few
v_call: TRBV29-1
cdr3_aa: CSAYSLAGAGNEQFF
cdr3_nt: TGCAGCGCGTACTCACTAGCGGGAGCCGGCAATGAGCAGTTCTTC

cdr3_length: 14
j_call: TRBJ2-3
d_call: TRBD1
clone_size: few
v_call: TRBV6-1
cdr3_aa: CASREGQGRDTQYF
cdr3_nt: TGTGCCAGCAGAGAGGGACAGGGACGAGATACGCAGTATTTT

cdr3_length: 14
j_call: TRBJ2-1
d_call: -
clone_size: -
v_call: TRBV7-9
cdr3_aa: CASSFELQDDEQFF
cdr3_nt: TGTGCCAGCAGCTTCGAGCTGCAGGACGATGAGCAGTTCTTC

cdr3_length: 13
j_call: TRBJ1-6
d_call: -
clone_size: few
v_call: TRBV28
cdr3_aa: CASSQLWNSPLHF
cdr3_nt: TGTGCCAGCAGTCAGCTATGGAATTCACCCCTCCACTTT

cdr3_length: 17
j_call: TRBJ2-1
d_call: TRBD2
clone_size: many
v_call: TRBV9
cdr3_aa: CASSVGEIAGGRNEQFF
cdr3_nt: TGTGCCAGCAGCGTAGGAGAGATAGCGGGAGGTCGGAATGAGCAGTTCTTC

cdr3_length: 14
j_call: TRBJ2-3
d_call: TRBD2
clone_size: -
v_call: TRBV6-6
cdr3_aa: CASNIAGPPDTQYF
cdr3_nt: TGTGCCAGCAATATAGCGGGACCCCCAGATACGCAGTATTTT

cdr3_length: 15
j_call: TRBJ2-7
d_call: TRBD2
clone_size: few
v_call: TRBV14
cdr3_aa: CASSQELAAIYEQYF
cdr3_nt: TGTGCCAGCAGCCAAGAGCTAGCGGCGATCTACGAGCAGTACTTC

cdr3_length: 14
j_call: TRBJ1-6
d_call: -
clone_size: -
v_call: TRBV5-4
cdr3_aa: CASSPQPGGSPLHF
cdr3_nt: TGTGCCAGCAGCCCACAACCGGGGGGGTCACCCCTCCACTTT

cdr3_length: 14
j_call: TRBJ2-1
d_call: -
clone_size: few
v_call: TRBV5-4
cdr3_aa: CASSLDFPLGEQFF
cdr3_nt: TGTGCCAGCAGCTTGGATTTTCCCTTGGGTGAGCAGTTCTTC

cdr3_length: 17
j_call: TRBJ2-3
d_call: TRBD2
clone_size: many
v_call: TRBV11-2
cdr3_aa: CASSYIRWEGLPDTQYF
cdr3_nt: TGTGCCAGCAGCTATATAAGGTGGGAGGGCCTCCCAGATACGCAGTATTTT

cdr3_length: 15
j_call: TRBJ2-1
d_call: -
clone_size: -
v_call: TRBV6-5
cdr3_aa: CASSSIPSSYNEQFF
cdr3_nt: TGTGCCAGCAGTTCGATACCGAGCTCCTACAATGAGCAGTTCTTC

cdr3_length: 14
j_call: TRBJ2-7
d_call: -
clone_size: -
v_call: TRBV7-6
cdr3_aa: CASSPTGAGYEQYF
cdr3_nt: TGTGCCAGCAGCCCCACGGGGGCGGGATACGAGCAGTACTTC

cdr3_length: 12
j_call: TRBJ2-1
d_call: -
clone_size: -
v_call: TRBV28
cdr3_aa: CASHSSYNEQFF
cdr3_nt: TGTGCCAGCCATAGCTCCTACAATGAGCAGTTCTTC

cdr3_length: 15
j_call: TRBJ2-1
d_call: TRBD2
clone_size: few
v_call: TRBV6-5
cdr3_aa: CASRLSGSYGDEQFF
cdr3_nt: TGTGCCAGCAGACTTAGCGGGAGTTACGGCGATGAGCAGTTCTTC

cdr3_length: 15
j_call: TRBJ1-1
d_call: -
clone_size: few
v_call: TRBV7-2
cdr3_aa: CASSSPIQSYTEAFF
cdr3_nt: TGTGCCAGCAGCTCACCAATACAGAGCTACACTGAAGCTTTCTTT

cdr3_length: 15
j_call: TRBJ2-7
d_call: TRBD2
clone_size: -
v_call: TRBV4-3
cdr3_aa: CASSQGLAGSYEQYF
cdr3_nt: TGCGCCAGCAGCCAAGGACTAGCGGGCTCCTACGAGCAGTACTTC

cdr3_length: 12
j_call: TRBJ1-2
d_call: -
clone_size: few
v_call: TRBV29-1
cdr3_aa: CSVGGGRQGYTF
cdr3_nt: TGCAGCGTTGGAGGGGGGCGGCAGGGCTACACCTTC

cdr3_length: 15
j_call: TRBJ2-1
d_call: TRBD1
clone_size: few
v_call: TRBV12-3/TRBV12-4
cdr3_aa: CASSLAGTGDSEQFF
cdr3_nt: TGTGCCAGCAGTTTAGCCGGGACAGGGGATTCTGAGCAGTTCTTC

cdr3_length: 14
j_call: TRBJ2-3
d_call: -
clone_size: -
v_call: TRBV6-2/TRBV6-3
cdr3_aa: CASSSGQPADTQYF
cdr3_nt: TGTGCCAGCAGTTCCGGACAGCCCGCAGATACGCAGTATTTT

cdr3_length: 12
j_call: TRBJ2-1
d_call: -
clone_size: few
v_call: TRBV21-1
cdr3_aa: CASTLGVTEQFF
cdr3_nt: TGTGCCAGCACCCTCGGAGTAACTGAGCAGTTCTTC

cdr3_length: 18
j_call: TRBJ2-4
d_call: -
clone_size: few
v_call: TRBV11-2
cdr3_aa: CASSLVREVTLAKNIQYF
cdr3_nt: TGTGCCAGCAGCTTAGTGCGAGAAGTTACTTTAGCCAAAAACATTCAGTACTTC

cdr3_length: 16
j_call: TRBJ2-2
d_call: -
clone_size: few
v_call: TRBV7-6
cdr3_aa: CASSSTHAPNTGELFF
cdr3_nt: TGTGCCAGCAGCTCGACCCACGCTCCAAACACCGGGGAGCTGTTTTTT

cdr3_length: 15
j_call: TRBJ1-5
d_call: -
clone_size: many
v_call: TRBV12-3/TRBV12-4
cdr3_aa: CASMGQGRSNQPQHF
cdr3_nt: TGTGCCAGCATGGGTCAGGGGCGCTCCAATCAGCCCCAGCATTTT

cdr3_length: 14
j_call: TRBJ1-6
d_call: -
clone_size: few
v_call: TRBV4-3
cdr3_aa: CASSQDWGRTPLHF
cdr3_nt: TGCGCCAGCAGCCAAGATTGGGGTCGAACACCCCTCCACTTT

cdr3_length: 15
j_call: TRBJ2-1
d_call: TRBD2
clone_size: -
v_call: TRBV5-1
cdr3_aa: CASSIAGTGGNEQFF
cdr3_nt: TGCGCCAGCAGCATCGCCGGGACGGGAGGCAATGAGCAGTTCTTC

cdr3_length: 17
j_call: TRBJ2-3
d_call: TRBD2
clone_size: -
v_call: TRBV6-2/TRBV6-3
cdr3_aa: CASTRGAGALEADTQYF
cdr3_nt: TGTGCCAGCACCCGGGGAGCGGGAGCACTTGAAGCAGATACGCAGTATTTT

cdr3_length: 15
j_call: TRBJ2-2
d_call: TRBD2
clone_size: many
v_call: TRBV28
cdr3_aa: CASSTGTRNTGELFF
cdr3_nt: TGTGCCAGCAGTACCGGGACTAGAAACACCGGGGAGCTGTTTTTT

cdr3_length: 15
j_call: TRBJ1-1
d_call: -
clone_size: many
v_call: TRBV28
cdr3_aa: CASLVDGRRNTEAFF
cdr3_nt: TGTGCCAGCCTGGTTGATGGACGGCGGAACACTGAAGCTTTCTTT

cdr3_length: 16
j_call: TRBJ2-3
d_call: -
clone_size: few
v_call: TRBV7-2
cdr3_aa: CASSARSVLSTDTQYF
cdr3_nt: TGTGCCAGCAGCGCGCGTAGCGTACTCAGCACAGATACGCAGTATTTT

cdr3_length: 14
j_call: TRBJ2-5
d_call: -
clone_size: -
v_call: TRBV11-2
cdr3_aa: CASSFQVNQETQYF
cdr3_nt: TGTGCCAGCAGCTTTCAAGTGAACCAAGAGACCCAGTACTTC

cdr3_length: 13
j_call: TRBJ2-7
d_call: -
clone_size: medium-sized
v_call: TRBV15
cdr3_aa: CATSRAGFKEQYF
cdr3_nt: TGTGCCACCAGCCGGGCAGGGTTTAAGGAGCAGTACTTC

cdr3_length: 14
j_call: TRBJ1-1
d_call: -
clone_size: few
v_call: TRBV7-3
cdr3_aa: CASSLAGGLTEAFF
cdr3_nt: TGTGCCAGCAGCTTAGCGGGGGGCCTCACTGAAGCTTTCTTT

cdr3_length: 14
j_call: TRBJ2-7
d_call: -
clone_size: -
v_call: TRBV10-2
cdr3_aa: CASSESVFTYEQYF
cdr3_nt: TGCGCCAGCAGTGAGTCTGTTTTTACCTACGAGCAGTACTTC

cdr3_length: 15
j_call: TRBJ2-1
d_call: TRBD1
clone_size: -
v_call: TRBV11-2
cdr3_aa: CASSNRGSSYNEQFF
cdr3_nt: TGTGCCAGCAGTAACAGGGGAAGCTCCTACAATGAGCAGTTCTTC

cdr3_length: 20
j_call: TRBJ2-6
d_call: -
clone_size: many
v_call: TRBV7-9
cdr3_aa: CASSSRPQGITASGANVLTF
cdr3_nt: TGTGCCAGCAGCTCCAGACCTCAGGGGATTACCGCCTCTGGGGCCAACGTCCTGACTTTC

cdr3_length: 15
j_call: TRBJ2-7
d_call: TRBD1
clone_size: many
v_call: TRBV28
cdr3_aa: CASTTISGQGYEQYF
cdr3_nt: TGTGCCAGCACCACGATTTCGGGACAGGGGTACGAGCAGTACTTC